These 23 T cell receptor beta chains were sequenced from one sample in a study of shared clonotypes between healthy human individuals. Sequencing used immunoSEQ multiplex PCR; TCRdb keeps in-frame clones, though not all of them. The sample has 850,000 to 1,100,000 clones, approximately 75% seen once; the top ten hold 0.85% to 1%. Sequenced: memory CD4+ T cells from PBMCs. As for subset: CD45RA-negative fraction. These receptor sequences come from a man younger than 35 in good health. Some clones in this sample may be carry-over from other donors' samples.

The V and J genes are TRBV7-6 and TRBJ2-1; TRBD2 matches at 14 bases. After removal of 5 bases from V and 12 bases from J, the junction contained 12 bases not matched to a gene. This CDR3 contains 16 residues. Germline CDR1 is SGHVS and CDR2 is FNYEAQ. The CDR3 coding sequence is TGTGCCAGCAGCAAATTCCCGGGACTAGCGGGAGAAAGGCAGTTCTTC. Its protein product is CASSKFPGLAGERQFF.

The V and J genes are TRBV28 and TRBJ2-3, with 7 bases lining up with TRBD2. The CDR3 is 17 amino acids. Germline V gives CDR1 MDHEN, CDR2 SYDVKM. Trimming took 4 bases from V and 1 from J; bases not matched to a gene: 11. This CDR3 reads CASSSAVAGFGTDTQYF. The DNA for the CDR3 is TGTGCCAGCAGTTCGGCGGTAGCGGGTTTCGGCACAGATACGCAGTATTTT.

The chain is built from TRBV11-2 and TRBJ1-2; tentatively, D is TRBD1 (5 bases). With 6 bases removed from V and 2 bases from J, the gap between germline ends came to 16 bases. Per germline, CDR1 SGHAT and CDR2 FQNNGV. This CDR3 is 15 amino acids long. The CDR3 region has the DNA TGTGCCAGCAGGGCAACAGGAGCGCGAAACTATGGCTACACCTTC. It is translated as CASRATGARNYGYTF. The variable domain in full, completed from reference TRBV11-2 and TRBJ1-2, reads EAGVAQSPRYKIIEKRQSVAFWCNPISGHATLYWYQQILGQGPKLLIQFQNNGVVDDSQLPKDRFSAERLKGVDSTLKIQPAKLEDSAVYLCASRATGARNYGYTFGSGTRLTVV.

This chain links TRBV6-1 with TRBJ2-7; possible D gene TRBD2, 6 bases. The CDR3 covers 12 residues. V was cut by 10 bases and J by 2 bases, with 12 bases left in between. Germline-derived CDR1 and CDR2 are MNHNS and SASEGT. CDR3 sequence (DNA): TGTGCCACCCGGAGGGTCCCCTACGAGCAGTACTTC. It encodes CATRRVPYEQYF.

The chain is built from TRBV4-1 and TRBJ1-5; D is unresolved. CDR1 is MGHRA, CDR2 YSYEKL, per germline. V was shortened by 0 bases and J by 7 bases, with 10 bases between the two germline ends. The CDR3 is 14 amino acids. Written as DNA, the CDR3 is TGCGCCAGCAGCCAAGATGGGAGACAACAGCCCCAGCATTTT. Translated, it gives CASSQDGRQQPQHF.

In this sample, this clone turned up once. This chain joins TRBV6-6 and TRBJ1-4, with TRBD1 matching over 10 bases. V lost 8 bases, J lost 8 bases, and 5 bases stayed unmatched. CDR3 length: 13 residues. CDR1 is MNHNY and CDR2 is SVGAGI in the germline V gene (reference sequence). The chain's CDR3 is CASGDRGSEKLFF. The DNA for the CDR3 is TGTGCCAGCGGGGACAGGGGAAGCGAAAAACTGTTTTTT.

The sample holds many counts of this clone. J is TRBJ1-4 and V is TRBV2; 8 bases are a match to TRBD1. The germline V gene encodes CDR1 SNHLY and CDR2 FYNNEI. The CDR3 extends over 15 amino acids. V was pared by 6 bases and J by 3 bases, with 6 bases of the junction left unmatched. The CDR3 region has the DNA TGTGCCAGCAGAGCTCAACAGGGGGCTAATGAAAAACTGTTTTTT. Translating it yields CASRAQQGANEKLFF.

This clone was seen a single time. V usage is TRBV6-5 and J usage is TRBJ1-2; 9 bases match TRBD1. The CDR3 is 15 residues long. The germline CDR1 and CDR2 sequences are MNHEY and SVGAGI. V shed 6 bases, J shed 4 bases, and the junction held 9 bases outside the gene matches. The CDR3 sequence is CASRMDRGWIYGYTF. Here the CDR3 DNA reads TGTGCCAGCAGAATGGACAGGGGATGGATCTATGGCTACACCTTC.

The rearrangement links TRBV29-1 to TRBJ1-1; a possible D gene is TRBD1 (6 bases). Deletions cut 5 bases from V and 1 base from J, with 14 bases between. Per germline, CDR1 SQVTM and CDR2 ANQGSEA. The CDR3 spans 14 residues. CDR3 sequence reads: CSVSGVAGNTEAFF. CDR3 nucleotides: TGCAGCGTTTCAGGGGTGGCGGGGAACACTGAAGCTTTCTTT.

This clone has more than one count but fewer than ten. CDR3 sequence reads: CASSSGLNTGELFF. In DNA form, the CDR3 reads TGTGCCAGCAGCTCGGGACTAAACACCGGGGAGCTGTTTTTT. The rearrangement joins TRBV11-3 to TRBJ2-2; TRBD2 agrees at 7 bases. The CDR3 is 14 amino acids. Trimming removed 4 bases from V and 2 bases from J; junction bases left unmatched: 1. Per germline, CDR1 SGHNT and CDR2 YENEEA. Drawing the rest from reference TRBV11-3 and TRBJ2-2, the complete variable domain is EAGVVQSPRYKIIEKKQPVAFWCNPISGHNTLYWYLQNLGQGPELLIRYENEEAVDDSQLPKDRFSAERLKGVDSTLKIQPAELGDSAVYLCASSSGLNTGELFFGEGSRLTVL.

CDR3 sequence reads: CASSLEVSEPGELFF. CDR3 nucleotides: TGCGCCAGCAGCTTGGAGGTTTCAGAGCCCGGGGAGCTGTTTTTT. The chain employs TRBV5-1 and TRBJ2-2; D ambiguous. CDR1 is SGHRS and CDR2 is YFSETQ in the germline V gene. The CDR3 has 15 residues. V gave up 0 bases and J gave up 6 bases, with 12 bases separating them.

The chain has TRBV19 and TRBJ2-3; 7 nucleotides align to TRBD1. This CDR3 comprises 15 residues. After removal of 5 bases from V and 2 bases from J, the junction contained 7 bases not matched to a gene. Per germline, CDR1 LNHDA and CDR2 SQIVND (reference sequence). The CDR3 region is CASSSGDRPTDTQYF. Here the CDR3 DNA reads TGTGCCAGTAGTTCTGGGGACAGACCCACAGATACGCAGTATTTT.

The rearrangement joins TRBV7-2 to TRBJ2-5, with 7 positions matching TRBD1. CDR3 length equals 14 residues. CDR1 and CDR2 from the germline V gene are SGHTA and FQGNSA. V dropped 6 bases and J dropped 5; count of bases not matched to a gene: 9. Here the CDR3 DNA reads TGTGCCAGCAGAGCAGGACAGGCCGCGGAGACCCAGTACTTC. This encodes CASRAGQAAETQYF.

The chain links TRBV19 to TRBJ2-7, with 8 bases that match TRBD1. The CDR3 runs to 11 residues. Looked up from germline, CDR1 is LNHDA and CDR2 is SQIVND (reference sequence). The CDR3 here is CPRGQAYEQYF. In DNA, the CDR3 is TGTCCTCGGGGACAGGCCTACGAGCAGTACTTC.

This clone was seen only a few times. A read error may explain this, as a much larger clone is one base away. Other DNA sequences within the sample encode an identical CDR3. The chain couples TRBV9 to TRBJ1-5; D remains ambiguous. The CDR3 runs to 13 residues. CDR1 SGDLS and CDR2 YYNGEE come from the germline V gene. V dropped 0 bases and J dropped 1 base, with 2 bases sitting between them. The CDR3 loop is CASSVESNQPQHF. DNA of the CDR3: TGTGCCAGCAGCGTAGAAAGCAATCAGCCCCAGCATTTT.

The chain has TRBV7-3 and TRBJ1-3; possibly TRBD1 for D (6 bases). CDR1 and CDR2 from the germline V gene are SGHTA and FQGTGA. The germline V and J ends were trimmed by 0 bases and 2 bases, with 11 bases remaining between them. CDR3 length: 16 residues. The CDR3 sequence: CASSLTPRGTGNTIYF. In DNA form, the CDR3 reads TGTGCCAGCAGCTTAACCCCTAGGGGGACTGGAAACACCATATATTTT.

This clone was observed a single time. A single base separates this from a much larger clone, so it may be a read error. The chain combines TRBV28 with TRBJ1-5; tentative D call: TRBD1 (6 bases). Deletions cut 4 bases from V and 4 bases from J, with 8 bases between. CDR3 length equals 13 residues. Germline-derived CDR1 and CDR2 are MDHEN and SYDVKM. CDR3 sequence reads: CASSWGANQPQHF. CDR3 nucleotide sequence: TGTGCCAGCAGTTGGGGGGCGAATCAGCCCCAGCATTTT.

The J gene is TRBJ2-3, the V gene TRBV27, with D tentatively TRBD1 or TRBD2 (5 bases each). Per the germline V gene, CDR1 is MNHEY and CDR2 is SMNVEV (reference sequence). Trimming shortened V by 6 bases and J by 1 base, and 8 bases separated the two germline ends. This CDR3 is 13 amino acids long. The CDR3 protein is CASSGDRTDTQYF. CDR3 DNA: TGTGCCAGCAGCGGGGACCGCACAGATACGCAGTATTTT.

The V call is TRBV7-3, the J call TRBJ2-7, with a possible D match to TRBD2 (6 bases). Germline V CDR1 and CDR2: SGHTA, FQGTGA. Trimming cost V 1 base and J 6 bases, with 16 bases left between them. The CDR3 consists of 15 residues. The CDR3 reads CASSLKGGGVSEQYF. The CDR3 DNA follows: TGTGCCAGCAGCTTAAAAGGAGGAGGGGTCTCCGAGCAGTACTTC.

This clone was recorded a few times. This sequence joins TRBV19 and TRBJ2-2, with D perhaps matching TRBD1 (5 bases). The germline V and J ends were trimmed by 0 bases and 9 bases, with 8 bases remaining between them. From germline, CDR1 is LNHDA and CDR2 SQIVND (reference sequence). There are 13 residues in the CDR3. DNA for the CDR3: TGTGCCAGTAGTATAGATAGGGGCTGGGAGCTGTTTTTT. Encoded protein: CASSIDRGWELFF.

The chain couples TRBV18 to TRBJ2-3; D not certain. This CDR3 spans 15 amino acids. Germline V gives CDR1 KGHSH, CDR2 LQKENI. V shed 0 bases and J shed 3 bases, with 10 bases lying between them. The CDR3 DNA is TGTGCCAGCTCACCACCGTCGGTTGCAACAGATACGCAGTATTTT. Translating gives CASSPPSVATDTQYF.

This chain connects TRBV7-2 to TRBJ1-2; 8 positions match TRBD1. V shed 0 bases and J 8 bases; nucleotides not matched to a gene: 8. The CDR3 covers 15 residues. Looked up from germline, CDR1 is SGHTA and CDR2 is FQGNSA. The CDR3 sequence: CASSLALGTGGGYTF. The DNA for the CDR3 is TGTGCCAGCAGCTTAGCGCTCGGGACAGGAGGAGGCTACACCTTC.

This clone was seen more than once but under ten times. The chain carries TRBV6-5 and TRBJ1-1; the D is unclear. Trimming took off 6 bases at V and 3 bases at J, with 14 bases between the two ends. Germline V CDR1 and CDR2: MNHEY, SVGAGI. The CDR3 covers 14 residues. CDR3 protein: CASSRGFGDTEAFF. Here the CDR3 DNA reads TGTGCCAGCAGCCGAGGGTTTGGGGACACTGAAGCTTTCTTT.